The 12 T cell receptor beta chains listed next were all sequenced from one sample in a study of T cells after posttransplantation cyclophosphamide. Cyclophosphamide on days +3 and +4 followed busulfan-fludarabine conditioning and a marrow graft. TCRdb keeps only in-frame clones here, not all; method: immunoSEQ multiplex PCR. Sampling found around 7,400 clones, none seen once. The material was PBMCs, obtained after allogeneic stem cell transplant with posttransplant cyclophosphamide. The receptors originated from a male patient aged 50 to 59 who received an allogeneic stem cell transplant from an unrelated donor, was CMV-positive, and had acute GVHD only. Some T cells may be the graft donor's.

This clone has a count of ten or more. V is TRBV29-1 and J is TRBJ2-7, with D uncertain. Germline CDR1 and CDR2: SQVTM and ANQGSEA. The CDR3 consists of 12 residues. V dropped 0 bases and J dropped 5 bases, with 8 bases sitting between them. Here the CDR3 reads CSVEESGHEQYF. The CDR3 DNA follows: TGCAGCGTTGAAGAGTCAGGCCACGAGCAGTACTTC.

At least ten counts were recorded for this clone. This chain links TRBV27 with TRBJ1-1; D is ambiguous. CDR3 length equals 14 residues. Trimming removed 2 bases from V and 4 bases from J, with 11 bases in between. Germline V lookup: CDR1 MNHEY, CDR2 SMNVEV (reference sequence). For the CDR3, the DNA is TGTGCCAGCAGTTTAGGGCACTCCGGCACTGAAGCTTTCTTT. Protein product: CASSLGHSGTEAFF.

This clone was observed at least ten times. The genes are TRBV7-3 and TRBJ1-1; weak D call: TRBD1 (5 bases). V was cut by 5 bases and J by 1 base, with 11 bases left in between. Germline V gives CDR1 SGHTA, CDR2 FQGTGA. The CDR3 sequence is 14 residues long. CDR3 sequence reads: CASSMGQGNTEAFF. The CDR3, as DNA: TGTGCCAGCAGCATGGGGCAGGGGAACACTGAAGCTTTCTTT.

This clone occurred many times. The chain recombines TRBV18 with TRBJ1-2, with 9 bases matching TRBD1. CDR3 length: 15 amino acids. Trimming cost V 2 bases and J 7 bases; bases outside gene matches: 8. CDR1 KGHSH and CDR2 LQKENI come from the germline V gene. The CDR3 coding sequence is TGTGCCAGCTCACCAGAACAGGGGGCTGAGAGTGGCTACACCTTC. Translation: CASSPEQGAESGYTF.

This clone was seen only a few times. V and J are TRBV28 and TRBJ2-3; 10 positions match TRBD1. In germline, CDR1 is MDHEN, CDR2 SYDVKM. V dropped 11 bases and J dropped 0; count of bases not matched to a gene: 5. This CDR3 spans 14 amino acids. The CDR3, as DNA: TGTGCCGGGGGACAGGGGTCTAGCACAGATACGCAGTATTTT. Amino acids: CAGGQGSSTDTQYF.

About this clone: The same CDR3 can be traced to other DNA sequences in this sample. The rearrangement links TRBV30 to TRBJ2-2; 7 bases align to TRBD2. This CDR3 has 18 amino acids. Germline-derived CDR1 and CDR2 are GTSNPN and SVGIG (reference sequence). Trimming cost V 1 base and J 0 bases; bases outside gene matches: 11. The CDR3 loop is CAWSGRTSGKTNTGELFF. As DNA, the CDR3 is TGTGCCTGGAGTGGCCGGACGAGCGGGAAAACGAACACCGGGGAGCTGTTTTTT. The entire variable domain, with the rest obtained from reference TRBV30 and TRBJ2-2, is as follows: SQTIHQWPATLVQPVGSPLSLECTVEGTSNPNLYWYRQAAGRGLQLLFYSVGIGQISSEVPQNLSASRPQDRQFILSSKKLLLSDSGFYLCAWSGRTSGKTNTGELFFGEGSRLTVL.

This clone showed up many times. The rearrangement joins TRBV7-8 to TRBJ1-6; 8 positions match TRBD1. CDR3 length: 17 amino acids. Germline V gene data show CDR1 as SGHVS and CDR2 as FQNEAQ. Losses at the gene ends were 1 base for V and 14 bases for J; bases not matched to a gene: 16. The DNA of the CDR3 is TGTGCCAGCAGCTTAGGGACAGGGTCCGGGCTGGGCGGGTCCCTCCACTTT. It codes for CASSLGTGSGLGGSLHF.

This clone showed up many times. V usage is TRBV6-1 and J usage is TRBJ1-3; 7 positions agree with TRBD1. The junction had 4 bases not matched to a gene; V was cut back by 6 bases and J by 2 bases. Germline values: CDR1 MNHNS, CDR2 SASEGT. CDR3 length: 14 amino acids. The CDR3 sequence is CASRPGTAGNTIYF. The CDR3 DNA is TGTGCCAGCAGGCCTGGGACAGCTGGAAACACCATATATTTT.

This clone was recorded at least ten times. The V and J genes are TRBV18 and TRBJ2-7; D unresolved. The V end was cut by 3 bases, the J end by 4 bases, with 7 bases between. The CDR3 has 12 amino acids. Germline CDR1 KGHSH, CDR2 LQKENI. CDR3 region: CASSPAEYEQYF. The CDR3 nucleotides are TGTGCCAGCTCACCGGCGGAGTACGAGCAGTACTTC.

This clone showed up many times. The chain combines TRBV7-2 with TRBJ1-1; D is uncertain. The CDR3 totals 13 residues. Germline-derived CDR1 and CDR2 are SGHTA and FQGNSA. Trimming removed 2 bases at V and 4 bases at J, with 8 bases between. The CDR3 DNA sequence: TGTGCCAGCAGCTTAAAGGCGGGCACTGAAGCTTTCTTT. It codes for CASSLKAGTEAFF.

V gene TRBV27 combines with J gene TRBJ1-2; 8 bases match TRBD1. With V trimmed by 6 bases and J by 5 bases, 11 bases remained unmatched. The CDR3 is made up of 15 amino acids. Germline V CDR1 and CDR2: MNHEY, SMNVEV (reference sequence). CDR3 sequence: CASRHQSGTGYGYTF. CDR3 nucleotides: TGTGCCAGCAGGCACCAGTCCGGGACAGGATATGGCTACACCTTC.

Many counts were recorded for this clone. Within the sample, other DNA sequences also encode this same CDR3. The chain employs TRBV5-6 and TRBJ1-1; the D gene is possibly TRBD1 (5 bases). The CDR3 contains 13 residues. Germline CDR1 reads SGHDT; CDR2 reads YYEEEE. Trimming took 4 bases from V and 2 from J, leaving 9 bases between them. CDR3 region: CASSRRENTEAFF. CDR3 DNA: TGTGCCAGCAGCCGCAGGGAAAACACTGAAGCTTTCTTT.